The 31 T cell receptor beta chains in this list originate from one sample, sequenced in a study of metastatic and nonmetastatic thyroid tumors. TCRdb reprocessed the PCR reads via MiXCR. This sample has under 20,000 clones, with 30% to 40% found just once. All patients reached thyroid surgery having received no treatment beforehand. Source material: tumor tissue. The receptor source for this set is a female donor with papillary thyroid cancer or a benign thyroid nodule (not recorded which). Some clones in this sample may be carry-over from other donors' samples.

Remarks on this clone: This sample also contains other DNA sequences that code for the same CDR3. V is TRBV28 and J is TRBJ1-6, with D tentatively TRBD1 (5 bases). This CDR3 has 15 amino acids. Trimming took 6 bases from V and 7 from J, leaving 16 bases between them. Germline CDR1 and CDR2: MDHEN and SYDVKM. Here the CDR3 DNA reads TGTGCCAGCAGCACACGTCAGGGAGGGAATTCACCCCTCCACTTT. This encodes CASSTRQGGNSPLHF.

This clone is medium-sized. The rearrangement uses TRBV20-1 and TRBJ1-2; D is uncertain. Trimming pared 3 bases from V and 2 bases from J, leaving 4 bases between. This CDR3 spans 11 amino acids. Germline CDR1 is DFQATT and CDR2 is SNEGSKA (reference sequence). CDR3 sequence (DNA): TGCAGTGCTAGTCCCAACTATGGCTACACCTTC. It yields the protein CSASPNYGYTF.

By proportion, this clone is medium-sized (0.01 to 0.1%). The genes are TRBV10-3 and TRBJ2-1; D gene uncertain. Germline V gene sequence: CDR1 ENHRY, CDR2 SYGVKD. The V end was cut by 0 bases, the J end by 6 bases, with 15 bases between. The CDR3 covers 16 residues. CDR3 nucleotide sequence: TGTGCCATCAGTGAGTCGACTTTGGATGGCCCCAATGAGCAGTTCTTC. Amino acid sequence: CAISESTLDGPNEQFF.

The chain recombines TRBV20-1 with TRBJ1-1; D not resolved. Germline CDR1 reads DFQATT; CDR2 reads SNEGSKA (reference sequence). The length of the CDR3 is 13 residues. Between the trimmed V and J ends, which lost 3 bases and 11 bases, there was a span of 19 bases. Here the CDR3 DNA reads TGCAGTGCTAGGAGTCAGCAGAACACTCATGCTTTCTTT. It encodes CSARSQQNTHAFF.

By sample fraction, this clone is large. The rearrangement uses TRBV6-1 and TRBJ1-2; D is uncertain. Trimming took off 11 bases at V and 8 bases at J, with 18 bases between the two ends. This CDR3 spans 12 amino acids. Germline V CDR1 and CDR2: MNHNS, SASEGT. The CDR3 is CAAARRVEGYTF. CDR3 in DNA: TGTGCCGCCGCCAGGCGGGTAGAGGGCTACACCTTC.

V usage is TRBV11-1 and J usage is TRBJ2-7; 7 nucleotides agree with TRBD2. The germline gives CDR1 SGHAT, CDR2 FQDESV (reference sequence). V was clipped by 0 bases and J by 1 base; unmatched bases: 6. This CDR3 is 16 amino acids long. Written as DNA, the CDR3 is TGTGCCAGCAGCTTAGCGGGAGGGCTGGGGTCCTACGAGCAGTACTTC. Translating it yields CASSLAGGLGSYEQYF.

This clone was recorded once. A much larger clonotype is one base distant, so this may be a read error. This chain joins TRBV7-9 and TRBJ2-5; 8 bases map to TRBD1. Germline V gene data show CDR1 as SEHNR and CDR2 as FQNEAQ (reference sequence). This CDR3 contains 15 residues. J lost 5 bases, V lost 5 bases, and 10 bases had no gene match. The CDR3 DNA reads as TGTGCCAGCAGCCCACCGACAGGGGTAGGGGAGACCCAGTACTTC. This sequence encodes CASSPPTGVGETQYF.

This clone was counted only a few times. This rearrangement joins TRBV14 to TRBJ2-1, with D perhaps TRBD1 or TRBD2 (5 bases each). The CDR3 has 15 amino acids. CDR1 is SGHDN, CDR2 FVKESK, per germline. V was pared by 5 bases and J by 2 bases, with 13 bases between. CDR3 in amino acids: CASSSTGTPYNEQFF. The CDR3 nucleotides are TGTGCCAGCAGCAGTACCGGGACCCCCTACAATGAGCAGTTCTTC.

In the case of this clone: Lacking the conserved final phenylalanine or tryptophan, this CDR3 likely reflects a read error. No DNA is shown, since the ends of the CDR3 on it are uncertain; the CDR3 is the one TCRdb lists. V usage is TRBV25-1 and J usage is TRBJ2-5. Germline loops: CDR1 MGHDK, CDR2 SYGVNS. The CDR3 has 15 residues if both end residues are counted. Here the CDR3 reads CASSEFTVIQETQCC.

J is TRBJ2-5 and V is TRBV9, with D perhaps TRBD1 (5 bases). CDR1 and CDR2 (germline): SGDLS, YYNGEE. The V end was cut by 5 bases, the J end by 5 bases, with 16 bases between. The CDR3 length is 14 residues. The CDR3 DNA follows: TGTGCCAGCAGTCCCGACAGTTTTGGCGAGACCCAGTACTTC. Protein: CASSPDSFGETQYF.

This CDR3 reads CASSLDGGVIEKLFF. The DNA of the CDR3 is TGCGCCAGCAGCTTGGATGGGGGGGTGATTGAAAAACTGTTTTTT. V gene TRBV5-1 combines with J gene TRBJ1-4; D is possibly TRBD1 (5 bases). This CDR3 spans 15 amino acids. Trimming cost V 0 bases and J 7 bases, with 13 bases left between them. Germline lookup yields CDR1 SGHRS and CDR2 YFSETQ.

In its sample, this clone was seen a few times. The chain uses TRBV24-1 and TRBJ2-1; maybe TRBD2 (5 bases). The CDR3 has 15 residues. V lost 3 bases to trimming and J lost 1 base, with 9 bases between them. From germline, CDR1 is KGHDR and CDR2 SFDVKD. The CDR3 region is CATSDPEGSYNEQFF. In DNA, the CDR3 is TGTGCCACCAGTGATCCCGAGGGATCCTACAATGAGCAGTTCTTC.

The sample holds one count of this clone. A read error may produce the germline difference seen at one junction end. The chain uses TRBV7-2 and TRBJ2-7; D remains unclear. The CDR3 consists of 12 residues. Germline CDR1 and CDR2: SGHTA and FQGNSA. This CDR3 is CASSFYVDEQYF. The DNA for the CDR3 is TGTGCAAGCAGCTTTTATGTCGACGAGCAGTACTTC.

The V gene is TRBV5-6, the J gene TRBJ1-2; TRBD1 might be the D (5 bases). There are 16 residues in the CDR3. V was shortened by 3 bases and J by 1 base, with 16 bases between the two germline ends. From germline, CDR1 is SGHDT and CDR2 YYEEEE. CDR3 sequence (DNA): TGTGCCAGCAGCTCGCCGCCGGGACGGAGTAACTATGGCTACACCTTC. Translated: CASSSPPGRSNYGYTF.

For the CDR3, the DNA is TGCGCCAGCAGCGAGCTAGCGGGAGGTCAAGAGACCCAGTACTTC. Amino acids: CASSELAGGQETQYF. The J gene is TRBJ2-5, the V gene TRBV5-1; 11 nucleotides align to TRBD2. The germline V gene encodes CDR1 SGHRS and CDR2 YFSETQ. V shed 4 bases and J 2 bases; nucleotides not matched to a gene: 4. This CDR3 has 15 residues.

In its sample, this clone is medium-sized. The rearrangement uses TRBV9 and TRBJ1-6; D remains unclear. Trimming removed 3 bases at V and 0 bases at J, with 13 bases between. The CDR3 has 17 residues. Per germline, CDR1 SGDLS and CDR2 YYNGEE. The CDR3, as DNA: TGTGCCAGCAGCGAAGGCGGCACAAGCTCCTATAATTCACCCCTCCACTTT. It yields the protein CASSEGGTSSYNSPLHF. Full variable domain (outside the CDR3, taken from reference TRBV9 and TRBJ1-6): DSGVTQTPKHLITATGQRVTLRCSPRSGDLSVYWYQQSLDQGLQFLIQYYNGEERAKGNILERFSAQQFPDLHSELNLSSLELGDSALYFCASSEGGTSSYNSPLHFGNGTRLTVT.

The V call is TRBV5-1, the J call TRBJ2-5; 9 bases agree with TRBD2. Losses at the gene ends were 3 bases for V and 6 bases for J; bases not matched to a gene: 12. Per germline, CDR1 SGHRS and CDR2 YFSETQ. The CDR3 runs 16 residues. The CDR3 protein is CASSSGRREGRKTQYF. The CDR3 DNA reads TGCGCCAGCAGCTCCGGGCGGCGGGAGGGCCGAAAGACCCAGTACTTC. Filled out from reference TRBV5-1 and TRBJ2-5, the complete variable domain reads KAGVTQTPRYLIKTRGQQVTLSCSPISGHRSVSWYQQTPGQGLQFLFEYFSETQRNKGNFPGRFSGRQFSNSRSEMNVSTLELGDSALYLCASSSGRREGRKTQYFGPGTRLLVL.

The chain links TRBV20-1 to TRBJ2-1, with TRBD2 matching 9 bases. CDR3 length: 15 amino acids. Germline values: CDR1 DFQATT, CDR2 SNEGSKA (reference sequence). V dropped 1 base and J dropped 12; count of bases not matched to a gene: 13. Written as DNA, the CDR3 is TGCAGTGCTAGAGCGGCGGGAGGGCCATCTCTGTCGCAGTTCTTC. It specifies CSARAAGGPSLSQFF.

The chain joins TRBV20-1 to TRBJ1-2, with D unclear. Germline CDR1 DFQATT, CDR2 SNEGSKA (reference sequence). The length of the CDR3 is 13 residues. V was cut by 1 base and J by 5 bases, with 11 bases left in between. The CDR3 sequence: CSARAQTSYGYTF. CDR3 coding DNA: TGCAGTGCTAGAGCACAGACTAGTTATGGCTACACCTTC.

This chain connects TRBV19 to TRBJ1-1; TRBD1 aligns across 8 bases. Per germline, CDR1 LNHDA and CDR2 SQIVND (reference sequence). The V gene end was trimmed by 8 bases and the J gene end by 3 bases; junction bases not matched to a gene: 17. The length of the CDR3 is 17 residues. CDR3 in DNA: TGTGCCAGTCGCCCTCGTGACAGGGGTATGGCGGACACTGAAGCTTTCTTT. It translates to CASRPRDRGMADTEAFF.

Judged by abundance, this clone is medium-sized. This chain uses TRBV4-1 with TRBJ1-5; no firm D call. V lost 0 bases, J lost 0 bases, and 9 bases lay in between. The CDR3 covers 16 residues. Looked up from germline, CDR1 is MGHRA and CDR2 is YSYEKL. CDR3 bases: TGCGCCAGCAGCCAAGAGTGGGGTTATAGCAATCAGCCCCAGCATTTT. Translation: CASSQEWGYSNQPQHF.

This rearrangement joins TRBV4-1 to TRBJ1-2, with 9 bases matching TRBD1. Per germline, CDR1 MGHRA and CDR2 YSYEKL. The CDR3 runs 18 residues. Unmatched junction bases numbered 10, after V lost 0 bases and J lost 2 bases. CDR3 in DNA: TGCGCCAGCAGCCAAGACCCGACCGGGACAGGGAAAAACTATGGCTACACCTTC. Protein product: CASSQDPTGTGKNYGYTF.

This clone was seen many times. One junction end does not reproduce the germline sequence, and a read error may be involved. The chain carries TRBV7-7 and TRBJ2-1; D may be TRBD2 (5 bases). Per germline, CDR1 SSHAT and CDR2 FNYEAQ (reference sequence). CDR3 length: 14 residues. CDR3 residues: CASSLAGNYNEQFF. The DNA of the CDR3 is TGTGCTAGCAGCTTAGCCGGGAACTACAATGAGCAGTTCTTC.

This clone has just a few counts. This rearrangement joins TRBV7-2 to TRBJ1-2; D is undetermined. V lost 7 bases to trimming and J lost 8 bases, with 14 bases between them. CDR1 is SGHTA and CDR2 is FQGNSA in the germline V gene. The CDR3 runs 12 residues. In DNA form, the CDR3 reads TGTGCCAGCACCTATACCCGTGGAGGCTACACCTTC. Translated: CASTYTRGGYTF.

J is TRBJ1-3 and V is TRBV19; D is uncertain. CDR1 is LNHDA, CDR2 SQIVND, per germline (reference sequence). The CDR3 spans 13 residues. Trimming stripped 4 bases from V and 1 base from J, with 5 bases between. CDR3 bases: TGTGCCAGTAGTAGGGGTTCTGGAAACACCATATATTTT. Its protein is CASSRGSGNTIYF.

The rearrangement links TRBV5-1 to TRBJ2-1; 8 bases align to TRBD2. Germline V gene sequence: CDR1 SGHRS, CDR2 YFSETQ. The V segment lost 3 bases and the J segment 7 bases; nucleotides outside the gene matches: 6. The CDR3 is made up of 14 amino acids. The CDR3 DNA reads TGCGCCAGCAGCTCTCTACGACTAGCGAATGAGCAGTTCTTC. Protein sequence: CASSSLRLANEQFF.

The chain is built from TRBV7-9 and TRBJ2-2; D ambiguous. The CDR3 is made up of 14 amino acids. CDR1 is SEHNR, CDR2 FQNEAQ, per germline (reference sequence). Deletions cut 2 bases from V and 5 bases from J, with 9 bases between. The CDR3 DNA is TGTGCCAGCAGCTTACGTCTCGGGACCGGGGAGCTGTTTTTT. It is translated as CASSLRLGTGELFF.

The chain carries TRBV6-1 and TRBJ2-2; D remains unclear. The V end was cut by 8 bases, the J end by 2 bases, with 9 bases between. Germline CDR1 is MNHNS and CDR2 is SASEGT. The CDR3 is 13 residues long. The CDR3 region is CASVRLNTGELFF. For the CDR3, the DNA is TGTGCCAGCGTGAGGCTCAACACCGGGGAGCTGTTTTTT.

This clone was seen only a few times. The chain couples TRBV15 to TRBJ1-6; D remains unclear. Germline values: CDR1 LNHNV, CDR2 YYDKDF (reference sequence). The CDR3 extends over 14 amino acids. Trimming took 0 bases from V and 7 from J, leaving 7 bases between them. CDR3 nucleotides: TGTGCCACCAGCAGAGAGGGTTACAATTCACCCCTCCACTTT. Amino acid sequence: CATSREGYNSPLHF. Filled out from reference TRBV15 and TRBJ1-6, the complete variable domain reads DAMVIQNPRYQVTQFGKPVTLSCSQTLNHNVMYWYQQKSSQAPKLLFHYYDKDFNNEADTPDNFQSRRPNTSFCFLDIRSPGLGDTAMYLCATSREGYNSPLHFGNGTRLTVT.

The CDR3 sequence: CATSNERLYNEQFF. CDR3 in DNA: TGTGCCACCAGTAATGAGCGGCTATACAATGAGCAGTTCTTC. The chain carries TRBV24-1 and TRBJ2-1, with a tentative D call TRBD2 (5 bases). This CDR3 has 14 amino acids. Germline V gene data show CDR1 as KGHDR and CDR2 as SFDVKD. Deletions cut 6 bases from V and 4 bases from J, with 12 bases between.

This clone occurred a few times. V and J are TRBV12-3 or TRBV12-4 and TRBJ2-6; no reliable D call. Trimming shortened V by 4 bases and J by 0 bases, and 10 bases separated the two germline ends. This CDR3 has 16 residues. The CDR3 region is CASSSTDVSGANVLTF. In nucleotides, the CDR3 is TGTGCCAGCAGTTCCACGGACGTCTCTGGGGCCAACGTCCTGACTTTC.